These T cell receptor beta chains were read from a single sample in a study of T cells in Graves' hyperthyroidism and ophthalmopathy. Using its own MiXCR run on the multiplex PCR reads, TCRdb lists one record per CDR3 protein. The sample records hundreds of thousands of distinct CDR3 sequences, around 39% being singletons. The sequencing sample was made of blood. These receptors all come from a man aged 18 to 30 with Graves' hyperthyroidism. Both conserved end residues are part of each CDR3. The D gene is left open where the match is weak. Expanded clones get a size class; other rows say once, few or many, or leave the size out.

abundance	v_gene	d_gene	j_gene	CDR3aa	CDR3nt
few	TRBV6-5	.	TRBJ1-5	CASSWAGLWSNQPQHF	TGTGCCAGCAGTTGGGCAGGGCTTTGGAGCAATCAGCCCCAGCATTTT
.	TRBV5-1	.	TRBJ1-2	CASSRPGPGYTF	TGCGCCAGCAGCAGGCCAGGTCCTGGCTACACCTTC
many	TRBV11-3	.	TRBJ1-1	CASSLAETEAFF	TGTGCCAGCAGCTTGGCTGAAACTGAAGCTTTCTTT
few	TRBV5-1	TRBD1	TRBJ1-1	CASSWGTGAVGTEAFF	TGCGCCAGCAGCTGGGGTACAGGGGCGGTAGGCACTGAAGCTTTCTTT
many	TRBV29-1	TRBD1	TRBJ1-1	CSATETGMANTEAFF	TGCAGCGCTACAGAGACAGGGATGGCGAACACTGAAGCTTTCTTT
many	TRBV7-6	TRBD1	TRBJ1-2	CASSSGQGGYGYTF	TGTGCCAGCAGCTCGGGACAGGGTGGCTATGGCTACACCTTC
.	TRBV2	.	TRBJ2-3	CASSLALADTQYF	TGTGCCAGCAGCCTAGCGCTTGCAGATACGCAGTATTTT
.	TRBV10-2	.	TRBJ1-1	CASTDDTNTEAFF	TGCGCCAGCACCGATGACACAAACACTGAAGCTTTCTTT
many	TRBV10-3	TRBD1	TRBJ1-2	CATRDREEGYTF	TGTGCCACCCGGGACAGGGAAGAAGGCTACACCTTC
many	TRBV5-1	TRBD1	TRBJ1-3	CASSEAGTVSGNTIYF	TGCGCCAGCAGCGAAGCCGGGACAGTCTCTGGAAACACCATATATTTT
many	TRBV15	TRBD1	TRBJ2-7	CATSGQGVSLNEQYF	TGTGCCACCAGCGGACAGGGGGTGAGTTTAAACGAGCAGTACTTC
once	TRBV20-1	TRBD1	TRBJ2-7	CSARSYHRGVYKQYF	TGCAGTGCTAGATCCTATCACAGGGGGGTCTACAAGCAGTACTTC
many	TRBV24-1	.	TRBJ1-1	CATRKAGPNTEAFF	TGTGCCACCCGAAAGGCAGGGCCGAACACTGAAGCTTTCTTT
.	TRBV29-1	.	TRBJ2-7	CAWSAGTGTEQYF	TGTGCCTGGAGCGCTGGGACGGGCACGGAACAGTACTTC
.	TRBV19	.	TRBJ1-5	CASTGGYSNQPQHF	TGTGCCTCGACGGGAGGGTATAGCAATCAGCCCCAGCATTTT
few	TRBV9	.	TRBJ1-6	CASSPSGGSGLGSPLHF	TGTGCCAGCAGCCCTTCCGGGGGCAGCGGGCTTGGTTCACCCCTCCACTTT
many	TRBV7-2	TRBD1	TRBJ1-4	CASSLRTGNEKLFF	TGTGCCAGCAGCTTACGGACAGGGAATGAAAAACTGTTTTTT
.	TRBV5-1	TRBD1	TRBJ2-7	CASSSTGVHEQYF	TGCGCCAGCAGCTCGACAGGGGTTCACGAGCAGTACTTC
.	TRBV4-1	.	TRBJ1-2	CASSPSVGWLGYGYTF	TGCGCCAGCAGCCCGTCTGTAGGGTGGTTGGGCTATGGCTACACCTTC
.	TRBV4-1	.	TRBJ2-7	CASSQAFNEQYF	TGCGCCAGCAGCCAAGCTTTTAACGAGCAGTACTTC
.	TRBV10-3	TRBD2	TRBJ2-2	CAISESGGENTGELFF	TGTGCCATCAGTGAGTCGGGAGGGGAGAACACCGGGGAGCTGTTTTTT
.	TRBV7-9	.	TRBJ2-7	CASSLHPMYEQYF	TGTGCCAGCAGCTTACACCCGATGTACGAGCAGTACTTC
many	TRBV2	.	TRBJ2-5	CASSEALRRGLQETQYF	TGTGCCAGCAGTGAAGCGCTTCGTCGGGGCCTCCAAGAGACCCAGTACTTC
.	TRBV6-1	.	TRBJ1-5	CASSLFYDQPQHF	TGTGCCAGCTCGCTGTTTTACGATCAGCCCCAGCATTTT
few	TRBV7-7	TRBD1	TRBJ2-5	CASSLNRGSRETQYF	TGTGCTAGCAGCCTTAACAGGGGTTCCCGGGAGACCCAGTACTTC
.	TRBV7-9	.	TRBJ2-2	CASSRWGNTGELFF	TGTGCCAGCAGCCGCTGGGGGAACACCGGGGAGCTGTTTTTT
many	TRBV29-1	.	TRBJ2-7	CSGDSDSSYEQYF	TGCAGCGGAGACTCGGACAGCTCCTACGAGCAGTACTTC
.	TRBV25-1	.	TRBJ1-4	CASSPQRGEKLFF	TGTGCCAGCTCACCACAGCGCGGTGAAAAACTGTTTTTT
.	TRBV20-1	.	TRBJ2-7	CSARAASRYEQYF	TGCAGTGCTAGAGCGGCTAGCCGCTACGAGCAGTACTTC
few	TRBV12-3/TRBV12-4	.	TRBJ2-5	CASSYGQQGTQYF	TGTGCCAGCAGCTACGGACAGCAAGGGACCCAGTACTTC
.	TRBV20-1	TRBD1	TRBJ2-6	CSARSTGELPGANVLTF	TGCAGTGCTAGATCGACAGGGGAGCTACCCGGGGCCAACGTCCTGACTTTC
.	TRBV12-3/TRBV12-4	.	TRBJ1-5	CASSGARSNQPQHF	TGTGCCAGCAGCGGGGCTAGGAGCAATCAGCCCCAGCATTTT
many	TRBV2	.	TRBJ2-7	CASDQGREQYF	TGTGCCAGTGATCAGGGCCGCGAGCAGTACTTC
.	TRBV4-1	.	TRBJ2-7	CASEGESPYEQYF	TGCGCCAGTGAGGGGGAATCCCCCTACGAGCAGTACTTC
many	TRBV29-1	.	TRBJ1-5	CSVTTGSSNQPQHF	TGCAGCGTTACCACAGGTTCCAGCAATCAGCCCCAGCATTTT
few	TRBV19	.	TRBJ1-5	CASNHNRHSNQPQHF	TGTGCCAGTAATCATAACCGCCATAGCAATCAGCCCCAGCATTTT
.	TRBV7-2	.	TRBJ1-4	CASSLDRVWGSRKLFF	TGTGCCAGCAGCTTAGACAGGGTTTGGGGAAGTCGGAAACTGTTTTTT
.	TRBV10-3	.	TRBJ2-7	CASSPPGTPNEQYF	TGTGCCAGCAGCCCTCCCGGGACACCTAACGAGCAGTACTTC
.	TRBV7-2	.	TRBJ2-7	CASSLAAGSHEQYF	TGTGCCAGCAGCTTAGCGGCGGGGAGCCACGAGCAGTACTTC
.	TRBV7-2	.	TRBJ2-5	CASSFSGDNQETQYF	TGTGCCAGCAGCTTCTCTGGGGACAACCAAGAGACCCAGTACTTC
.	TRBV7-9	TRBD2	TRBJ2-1	CASSLDGREGRDEQFF	TGTGCCAGCAGCTTAGACGGGCGGGAGGGCCGCGATGAGCAGTTCTTC
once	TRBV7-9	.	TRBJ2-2	CASSLAAGLVNTGELFF	TGTGCCAGCAGCTTAGCTGCGGGTCTCGTGAACACCGGGGAGCTGTTTTTT
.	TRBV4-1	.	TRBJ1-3	CASSQGARGNTIYF	TGCGCCAGCAGCCAAGGGGCAAGAGGAAACACCATATATTTT
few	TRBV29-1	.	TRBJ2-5	CSVEGARGGREETQYF	TGCAGCGTTGAGGGGGCGCGCGGGGGCCGGGAAGAGACCCAGTACTTC
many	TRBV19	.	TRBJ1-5	CASSKVNQPQHF	TGTGCCAGTAGTAAGGTCAATCAGCCCCAGCATTTT
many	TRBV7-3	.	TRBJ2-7	CASSQTSLADEQYF	TGTGCCAGCAGCCAAACCTCCCTGGCGGACGAGCAGTACTTC